Below, 21 T cell receptor beta chains from the same sample are listed, as sequenced in a study of tumor and adjacent non-tumor tissue in lung cancer. A modified ARM-PCR protocol with three rounds of nested PCR amplified TCRbeta. TCRdb re-called the multiplex PCR reads through MiXCR, storing one row per CDR3 protein. The table has 70,000 to 90,000 distinct CDR3 sequences, 75% to 90% seen once. The template was RNA from unsorted bulk tissue. What was sequenced was lung tumor tissue. The receptors shown here come from a woman in her fifties or sixties with non-small cell lung cancer.

Comments on this clonotype: An end of the junction differs from the germline gene, which may be a read error. The gene calls are TRBV4-1 and TRBJ2-3; D uncertain. This CDR3 is built from 15 residues. Germline CDR1 and CDR2: MGHRA and YSYEKL. CDR3 in DNA: TGCGCCAACAGCCAAGAAAAGCGAAGCACAGATACGCAATATTTT. This encodes CANSQEKRSTDTQYF.

As regards this clonotype: A read error may produce the germline difference seen at one junction end. The chain combines TRBV29-1 with TRBJ1-2, with D perhaps TRBD1 (6 bases). Germline V gives CDR1 SQVTM, CDR2 ANQGSEA. The CDR3 length is 12 residues. The CDR3 nucleotides are TGCAACGCCCTGGGGGGCGACTATGGCTATACCTTC. Residues: CNALGGDYGYTF.

J is TRBJ1-2 and V is TRBV28; no definite D call. Germline V gene data show CDR1 as MDHEN and CDR2 as SYDVKM. The CDR3 sequence is 15 residues long. This chain's CDR3 is CASIPTRHGVWGYTF. CDR3 coding DNA: TGTGCTAGTATCCCCACAAGGCATGGAGTTTGGGGCTACACCTTC.

About this clonotype: Mismatch with germline at one junction end may stem from a read error. CDR3 DNA sequence: TGCGCCAGCAGTCAGGGAGATGCGCAGTATTTT. This encodes CASSQGDAQYF. V and J are TRBV4-1 and TRBJ2-3; D possibly matches TRBD1 or TRBD2 (5 bases each). CDR3 length: 11 residues. Germline V CDR1 and CDR2: MGHRA, YSYEKL.

Of note for this clonotype: Germline is not matched at one junction end, which may reflect a read error. The rearrangement joins TRBV20-1 to TRBJ1-1, with TRBD1 identical over 7 bases. Germline lookup yields CDR1 DFQATT and CDR2 SNEGSKA (reference sequence). This CDR3 region has 13 residues. CDR3 in DNA: TGTAGTACTTCGACAGGGAGGGGCACTGAAGCTTTCTTT. It encodes CSTSTGRGTEAFF.

Comment on this clonotype: The junction departs from the called germline gene at one end, perhaps through a read error. The CDR3 spells CSTEIQGTDEKLFF. The CDR3 DNA reads TGCAGTACAGAAATACAGGGAACTGATGAAAAACTGTTTTTT. The chain joins TRBV20-1 to TRBJ1-4, with a possible D match to TRBD1 (6 bases). Germline lookup yields CDR1 DFQATT and CDR2 SNEGSKA (reference sequence). CDR3 length equals 14 residues.

Concerning this clonotype itself: At one of its ends the junction is not consistent with the germline gene, which may arise from a read error. V is TRBV28 and J is TRBJ2-7; D is unclear. CDR1 MDHEN and CDR2 SYDVKM come from the germline V gene. The CDR3 has 12 residues. The CDR3 region is CAGSPSPYEQYF. In DNA form, the CDR3 reads TGTGCCGGCAGCCCGAGCCCCTACGAGCAGTACTTC. Using reference TRBV28 and TRBJ2-7 for the parts outside the CDR3, the full variable domain is DVKVTQSSRYLVKRTGEKVFLECVQDMDHENMFWYRQDPGLGLRLIYFSYDVKMKEKGDIPEGYSVSREKKERFSLILESASTNQTSMYLCAGSPSPYEQYFGPGTRLTVT.

About this clonotype itself: Because the CDR3 is missing its conserved closing phenylalanine or tryptophan, this is likely a read error. The chain carries TRBV5-1 and TRBJ2-1; the D is unclear. V dropped 0 bases and J dropped 7 bases, with 2 bases sitting between them. This CDR3 is 11 amino acids long. The germline CDR1 and CDR2 sequences are SGHRS and YFSETQ. The CDR3 reads CASSLGNEQFL. CDR3 bases: TGCGCCAGCAGCTTGGGGAATGAGCAGTTCCTC.

A note on this clonotype: Mismatch with germline at one junction end may stem from a read error. The chain joins TRBV20-1 to TRBJ2-1, with TRBD2 matching 13 bases. CDR3 length: 16 amino acids. From germline, CDR1 is DFQATT and CDR2 SNEGSKA (reference sequence). The CDR3 sequence: CGATGLAGVTYNEQFF. The CDR3, as DNA: TGCGGTGCAACCGGACTAGCGGGAGTAACCTACAATGAACAGTTCTTC.

As regards this clonotype: The germline gene is not matched at one end of the junction; a read error may be the cause. This chain links TRBV20-1 with TRBJ2-1; no firm D call. The CDR3 is 13 amino acids. Germline V lookup: CDR1 DFQATT, CDR2 SNEGSKA (reference sequence). The CDR3 nucleotides read TGCAGTACTCCCTCTAGTGAGCACAATGAGCAGTTCTTT. Residues: CSTPSSEHNEQFF.

This clonotype was seen many times. The rearrangement joins TRBV5-1 to TRBJ1-5; no definite D call. Trimming took off 0 bases at V and 4 bases at J, with 8 bases between the two ends. The CDR3 has 14 amino acids. The germline gives CDR1 SGHRS, CDR2 YFSETQ. In nucleotides, the CDR3 is TGCGCCAGCAGCTTGGCTCCCGGAAATCAGCCCCAGCATTTT. As protein: CASSLAPGNQPQHF. The whole variable domain, remainder taken from reference TRBV5-1 and TRBJ1-5, is KAGVTQTPRYLIKTRGQQVTLSCSPISGHRSVSWYQQTPGQGLQFLFEYFSETQRNKGNFPGRFSGRQFSNSRSEMNVSTLELGDSALYLCASSLAPGNQPQHFGDGTRLSIL.

Note on this clonotype: Its ends do not fully match the called genes, so a read error is possible. The rearrangement uses TRBV4-1 and TRBJ1-4, with D perhaps TRBD1 (5 bases). This CDR3 region has 15 residues. The germline gives CDR1 MGHRA, CDR2 YSYEKL. The CDR3 region is CTSTPGTGGNEKLSF. The CDR3 DNA follows: TGCACCAGCACCCCAGGTACAGGAGGGAATGAAAAACTGTCTTTT.

A note on this clonotype: The germline gene is not matched at one end of the junction; a read error may be the cause. The chain combines TRBV5-1 with TRBJ2-1, with 7 bases lining up with TRBD2. Germline loops: CDR1 SGHRS, CDR2 YFSETQ. The CDR3 sequence is 16 residues long. For the CDR3, the DNA is TGCGCCAACAGCTTGGCCCCTAGCGGCCGCTACAACGAGCAGTTCTTC. Its protein is CANSLAPSGRYNEQFF.

Worth noting for this clonotype: Relative to the germline gene, one junction end is altered; a read error may explain this. This chain connects TRBV6-2 or TRBV6-3 to TRBJ2-2; the D gene is possibly TRBD2 (5 bases). The CDR3 runs 14 residues. Per germline, CDR1 MNHEY and CDR2 SVGEGT. The CDR3 here is CAGTLGRDTGELFF. In DNA form, the CDR3 reads TGTGCCGGCACCCTGGGCAGAGACACCGGGGAGTTGTTTTTT.

As concerns this clonotype: This CDR3 is missing its conserved last phenylalanine or tryptophan, likely due to a read error. CDR3: CAISTAGLKVTGELFL. CDR3 nucleotides: TGTGCCATCAGCACCGCGGGACTAAAGGTGACCGGGGAGCTGTTTTTA. V is TRBV7-9 and J is TRBJ2-2, with 7 nucleotides matching TRBD2. The CDR3 is made up of 16 amino acids. Germline CDR1 reads SEHNR; CDR2 reads FQNEAQ (reference sequence).

The chain couples TRBV7-9 to TRBJ2-5, with D possibly being TRBD2 (7 bases). Germline V gene sequence: CDR1 SEHNR, CDR2 FQNEAQ (reference sequence). V was trimmed by 1 base and J by 11 bases, leaving 23 bases between them. This CDR3 spans 16 amino acids. CDR3 loop: CASSLGGGGNKEIQYF. CDR3 DNA sequence: TGTGCCAGCAGCTTAGGGGGAGGGGGAAATAAAGAGATACAGTACTTC.

About this clonotype: Mismatch with germline at one junction end may stem from a read error. The rearrangement links TRBV10-3 to TRBJ2-3; D is ambiguous. This CDR3 spans 15 amino acids. Germline V gives CDR1 ENHRY, CDR2 SYGVKD. For the CDR3, the DNA is TGTGCCATCTGTGAGTCGCCACTCTCCACATATACGCAGTATTTT. It specifies CAICESPLSTYTQYF.

This clonotype was detected only once. The junction departs from germline at one end; a sequencing error may be responsible. The chain recombines TRBV18 with TRBJ2-1; 7 nucleotides align to TRBD2. This CDR3 has 16 residues. Germline CDR1 is KGHSH and CDR2 is LQKENI. This CDR3 is CASSPYGGVWNKEQFF. The CDR3 DNA follows: TGTGCCAGCTCACCCTATGGGGGGGTTTGGAACAAAGAGCAGTTCTTC.

A remark on this clonotype: One junction end disagrees with the germline gene, perhaps due to a read error. The gene calls are TRBV12-3 or TRBV12-4 and TRBJ1-1; D gene uncertain. The CDR3 is 13 amino acids. CDR3 residues: CASSFHGDTEAFF. The CDR3 region has the DNA TGTGCAAGCAGTTTCCATGGGGACACTGAAGCTTTCTTT.

This clonotype was seen only a few times. The conserved closing phenylalanine or tryptophan is absent in this CDR3, likely reflecting a read error. The chain combines TRBV6-5 with TRBJ2-1; TRBD2 aligns across 8 bases. V shed 4 bases, J shed 5 bases, and the junction held 10 bases outside the gene matches. In germline, CDR1 is MNHEY, CDR2 SVGAGI. The CDR3 sequence is 16 residues long. This CDR3 reads CASSCARLANNNEQFL. The CDR3 DNA reads TGTGCCAGCAGTTGCGCCCGACTAGCGAATAACAATGAGCAGTTCTTA.

A remark on this clonotype: Since no conserved phenylalanine or tryptophan closes the CDR3, a read error is the likely cause. The chain's CDR3 is CASSYPGGRSVANVLTS. CDR3 bases: TGTGCCAGCAGTTACCCAGGCGGACGCTCTGTGGCCAACGTCCTGACTTCC. J is TRBJ2-6 and V is TRBV6-6; no clear D. This CDR3 spans 17 amino acids. Germline V gives CDR1 MNHNY, CDR2 SVGAGI (reference sequence).